The sequence of this T cell receptor beta chain was determined in a study of control samples from healthy donors and cancer patients. Only in-frame clones appear in the TCRdb table, and some are missing; sequencing was by immunoSEQ multiplex PCR. The sample records hundreds of thousands of clones, over 75% being singletons. Germline assignment: CDR1 KGHDR and CDR2 SFDVKD. Losses at the gene ends were 6 bases for V and 5 bases for J; bases not matched to a gene: 7. The length of the CDR3 is 14 residues. This sequence was found in a man in his forties with head and neck cancer. Input material: PBMCs. The rearrangement uses TRBV24-1 and TRBJ2-5; 8 bases align to TRBD2. The CDR3 coding sequence is TGTGCCACCAGTCTCGGGGGGGGCTCTGAGACCCAGTACTTC. Protein: CATSLGGGSETQYF.